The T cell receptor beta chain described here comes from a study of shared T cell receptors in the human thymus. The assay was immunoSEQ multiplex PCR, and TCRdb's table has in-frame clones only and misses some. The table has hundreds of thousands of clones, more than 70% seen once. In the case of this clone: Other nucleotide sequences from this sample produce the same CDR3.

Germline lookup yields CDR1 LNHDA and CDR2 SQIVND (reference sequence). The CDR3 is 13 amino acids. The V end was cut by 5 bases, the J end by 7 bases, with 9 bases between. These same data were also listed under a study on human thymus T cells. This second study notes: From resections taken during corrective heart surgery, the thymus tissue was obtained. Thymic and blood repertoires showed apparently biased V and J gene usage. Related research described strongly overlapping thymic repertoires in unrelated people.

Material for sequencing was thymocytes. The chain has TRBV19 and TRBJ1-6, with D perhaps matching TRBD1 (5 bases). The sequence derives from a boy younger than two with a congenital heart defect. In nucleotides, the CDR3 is TGTGCCAGTAGTCCAAGACAGAATTCACCCCTCCACTTT. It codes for CASSPRQNSPLHF. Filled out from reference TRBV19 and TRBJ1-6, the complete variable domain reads DGGITQSPKYLFRKEGQNVTLSCEQNLNHDAMYWYRQDPGQGLRLIYYSQIVNDFQKGDIAEGYSVSREKKESFPLTVTSAQKNPTAFYLCASSPRQNSPLHFGNGTRLTVT.